Below are 17 T cell receptor beta chains sequenced from a single sample in a study of vaccination and CD4 T cells after COVID-19. The Oncomine TCR Beta short-read assay sequenced DNA from cultured CD4+ T cells. TCRdb fed the PCR reads into MiXCR, producing one record per CDR3 protein. The table includes under 20,000 distinct CDR3 sequences, roughly 50% detected once. Documented treatment: 10-day PBMC culture with coronavirus spike peptide pools or control peptides (ViraFEST assay). Their specific antigens are unknown. The specimen sequenced was CD4+ T cells from blood, cultured in vitro. All receptors derive from a human donor who had recovered from COVID-19.

The chain has TRBV7-9 and TRBJ2-3; D might be TRBD2 (5 bases). The V end lost 5 bases, the J end lost 5 bases, and 17 bases lay between the germline ends. Germline CDR1 reads SEHNR; CDR2 reads FQNEAQ (reference sequence). CDR3 size: 15 residues. The CDR3 sequence: CASSEELTGGDTQYF. As DNA, the CDR3 is TGTGCCAGCAGCGAAGAACTAACCGGAGGAGATACGCAGTATTTT. Based on the CDR3 plus reference TRBV7-9 and TRBJ2-3, the full variable domain is DTGVSQNPRHKITKRGQNVTFRCDPISEHNRLYWYRQTLGQGPEFLTYFQNEAQLEKSRLLSDRFSAERPKGSFSTLEIQRTEQGDSAMYLCASSEELTGGDTQYFGPGTRLTVL.

There are a few counts of this clonotype. The chain has TRBV2 and TRBJ2-1, with 8 bases aligning to TRBD2. The germline V gene has CDR1 SNHLY and CDR2 FYNNEI. This CDR3 has 16 residues. The V and J ends lost 3 bases and 5 bases, in that order; junction bases with no gene match: 9. Here the CDR3 reads CASSDRTGGLDNEQFF. The DNA for the CDR3 is TGTGCCAGCAGTGATCGAACGGGAGGGCTTGACAATGAGCAGTTCTTC.

The chain links TRBV2 to TRBJ2-1; D is unclear. The CDR3 totals 14 residues. V lost 7 bases, J lost 10 bases, and 20 bases lay in between. Germline CDR1 is SNHLY and CDR2 is FYNNEI. DNA of the CDR3: TGTGCCAGCACCCTTCATTATGCCGCCGGGGAGCAGTTCTTC. Residues: CASTLHYAAGEQFF.

CDR3 DNA: TGCGCCAGCAGCCACAGAATCGCAGGAGGGCCGGCACTTGGCTATGGCTACACCTTC. Amino acids: CASSHRIAGGPALGYGYTF. V usage is TRBV4-1 and J usage is TRBJ1-2; D is unresolved. V gave up 3 bases and J gave up 4 bases, with 27 bases separating them. The CDR3 spans 19 residues. Germline CDR1 MGHRA, CDR2 YSYEKL.

V gene TRBV6-1 combines with J gene TRBJ1-2; 9 bases line up with TRBD1. The CDR3 is 17 residues long. CDR1 is MNHNS, CDR2 SASEGT, per germline. After removal of 6 bases from V and 1 base from J, the junction contained 12 bases not matched to a gene. The chain's CDR3 is CASRPFGTGILNYGYTF. The CDR3 coding sequence is TGTGCCAGCAGGCCCTTCGGGACAGGGATACTTAACTATGGCTACACCTTC.

This clonotype was picked up a small number of times. In DNA, the CDR3 is TGTGCCAGCAGCTTAGGAGGGGGCTATGGCTACACCTTC. Amino acids: CASSLGGGYGYTF. The chain has TRBV7-2 and TRBJ1-2, with D possibly TRBD1 on 6 matching bases. CDR1 and CDR2 (germline): SGHTA, FQGNSA. The germline V and J ends were trimmed by 1 base and 4 bases, with 7 bases remaining between them. The CDR3 is made up of 13 amino acids. Full variable domain (remainder filled in from reference TRBV7-2 and TRBJ1-2): GAGVSQSPSNKVTEKGKDVELRCDPISGHTALYWYRQSLGQGLEFLIYFQGNSAPDKSGLPSDRFSAERTGGSVSTLTIQRTQQEDSAVYLCASSLGGGYGYTFGSGTRLTVV.

This chain joins TRBV5-6 and TRBJ2-7; maybe TRBD2 (5 bases). Trimming removed 0 bases at V and 2 bases at J, with 15 bases between. Per the germline V gene, CDR1 is SGHDT and CDR2 is YYEEEE. The CDR3 consists of 16 residues. In DNA, the CDR3 is TGTGCCAGCAGCTTGGGGCCTCTCGGGATAACCTACGAGCAGTACTTC. Translated: CASSLGPLGITYEQYF.

This clonotype was picked up a small number of times. V gene TRBV27 combines with J gene TRBJ1-6; 8 bases align to TRBD1. Germline CDR1 is MNHEY and CDR2 is SMNVEV (reference sequence). The CDR3 has 15 residues. V gave up 5 bases and J gave up 7 bases; unmatched junction bases: 7. CDR3 nucleotide sequence: TGTGCCAGCAGTATTTACGGGACAGGCAATTCACCCCTCCACTTT. Translation gives CASSIYGTGNSPLHF.

The chain is built from TRBV11-2 and TRBJ1-4; weak D call: TRBD1 (6 bases). V lost 0 bases and J lost 12, with 11 bases in between. Germline V CDR1 and CDR2: SGHAT, FQNNGV. CDR3 length: 13 amino acids. The CDR3 DNA reads TGTGCCAGCAGCTTAGATCGGAGGGGGGAACTGTTTTTT. It encodes CASSLDRRGELFF.

The chain has TRBV2 and TRBJ2-5; TRBD1 agrees at 9 bases. The germline V gene has CDR1 SNHLY and CDR2 FYNNEI. V dropped 3 bases and J dropped 7; count of bases not matched to a gene: 9. CDR3 length equals 15 residues. The CDR3 protein is CASSENRGQVGTQYF. DNA for the CDR3: TGTGCCAGCAGTGAGAACAGGGGGCAAGTAGGGACCCAGTACTTC. Filled out from reference TRBV2 and TRBJ2-5, the complete variable domain reads EPEVTQTPSHQVTQMGQEVILRCVPISNHLYFYWYRQILGQKVEFLVSFYNNEISEKSEIFDDQFSVERPDGSNFTLKIRSTKLEDSAMYFCASSENRGQVGTQYFGPGTRLLVL.

This rearrangement joins TRBV7-3 to TRBJ1-2; tentative D call: TRBD1 (5 bases). With 2 bases removed from V and 4 bases from J, the gap between germline ends came to 14 bases. This CDR3 spans 15 amino acids. Germline lookup yields CDR1 SGHTA and CDR2 FQGTGA. CDR3 sequence: CASSLDGGGVYGYTF. CDR3 DNA: TGTGCCAGCAGCTTAGATGGGGGAGGTGTCTATGGCTACACCTTC. Based on the CDR3 plus reference TRBV7-3 and TRBJ1-2, the full variable domain is GAGVSQTPSNKVTEKGKYVELRCDPISGHTALYWYRQSLGQGPEFLIYFQGTGAADDSGLPNDRFFAVRPEGSVSTLKIQRTERGDSAVYLCASSLDGGGVYGYTFGSGTRLTVV.

This clonotype was observed a handful of times. The genes are TRBV27 and TRBJ1-1; D gene unclear. V lost 3 bases and J 0 bases, leaving 5 bases between the germline ends. CDR1 is MNHEY, CDR2 SMNVEV, per germline (reference sequence). This CDR3 comprises 13 residues. The CDR3 DNA reads TGTGCCAGCAGTTTGAGTATGAACACTGAAGCTTTCTTT. It codes for CASSLSMNTEAFF.

The chain uses TRBV27 and TRBJ2-1; D is ambiguous. Deletions cut 4 bases from V and 2 bases from J, with 6 bases between. This CDR3 is 13 amino acids long. Germline V lookup: CDR1 MNHEY, CDR2 SMNVEV (reference sequence). The CDR3 loop reads CASSSDPYNEQFF. In DNA form, the CDR3 reads TGTGCCAGCAGTTCGGACCCCTACAATGAGCAGTTCTTC.

CDR3 nucleotide sequence: TGCAGTGCCAGGCGGGGGCCTAGCAATCAGCCCCAGCATTTT. This sequence encodes CSARRGPSNQPQHF. This chain links TRBV20-1 with TRBJ1-5; a weak D match, TRBD1 (6 bases). The CDR3 extends over 14 amino acids. Germline V gene data show CDR1 as DFQATT and CDR2 as SNEGSKA (reference sequence). V dropped 6 bases and J dropped 0 bases, with 12 bases sitting between them.

This clonotype was counted a few times. In DNA, the CDR3 is TGTGCCAGCAGCTTAGTAGGGGGGCGCTCGGCTGAAGCTTTCTTT. The encoded protein is CASSLVGGRSAEAFF. This chain joins TRBV11-2 and TRBJ1-1; possible D gene TRBD1, 6 bases. Trimming cost V 1 base and J 6 bases, with 15 bases left between them. There are 15 residues in the CDR3. The V gene's germline CDR1 is SGHAT and CDR2 FQNNGV.

In its sample, this clonotype was seen a few times. V gene TRBV27 combines with J gene TRBJ1-5; 8 nucleotides line up with TRBD1. V lost 6 bases, J lost 9 bases, and 10 bases stayed unmatched. Germline V gene lookup returns CDR1 MNHEY and CDR2 SMNVEV (reference sequence). The length of the CDR3 is 14 residues. This CDR3 is CASSPGQGWGPQHF. The CDR3 DNA reads as TGTGCCAGCAGCCCCGGACAGGGTTGGGGGCCCCAGCATTTT.

This clonotype came up a few times. V and J are TRBV2 and TRBJ2-2; tentatively, D is TRBD1 or TRBD2 (5 bases each). Trimming removed 7 bases at V and 1 base at J, with 10 bases between. The CDR3 covers 14 residues. CDR1 SNHLY and CDR2 FYNNEI come from the germline V gene. CDR3 nucleotide sequence: TGTGCCAGCATTCGAGGGGAGAACACCGGGGAGCTGTTTTTT. Translation gives CASIRGENTGELFF.